This T cell receptor (beta chain) was sequenced for a study of blood T cell repertoires in COVID-19. V gave up 3 bases and J gave up 0 bases, with 15 bases separating them. Germline V CDR1 and CDR2: LNHDA, SQIVND (reference sequence). The length of the CDR3 is 16 residues. Produced via immunoSEQ multiplex PCR; TCRdb's table is partial and in-frame only. This table holds under 300,000 clones, about 80% found once. The rearrangement uses TRBV19 and TRBJ2-7; D is uncertain. This receptor was obtained from a man aged 50-59 years who had recovered from COVID-19. Source material: PBMCs or T cells enriched from blood (not recorded which). CDR3 coding DNA: TGTGCCAGTAGTATGGTGTGGGTCAACTACTCCTACGAGCAGTACTTC. As protein: CASSMVWVNYSYEQYF.